Listed below are T cell receptor beta chains from one sample, sequenced in a study of cytomegalovirus exposure and HLA in healthy donors. Profiled with immunoSEQ multiplex PCR; TCRdb holds only in-frame clones, not every one. The data show roughly 170,000 clones, about four fifths seen once. Source material: PBMCs. The receptors originated from a girl aged 5 to 17 in good health and CMV-seropositive. CDR3s include the opening cysteine and the closing phenylalanine or tryptophan. The order of the fields is J gene, clone size, V gene, D gene, CDR3 DNA, CDR3 protein. The D gene is left open where the match is weak. Size values are once, few and many counts, or a class for expanded clones, and some rows have none.

J: TRBJ2-3
size: NA
V: TRBV21-1
D: NA
DNA: TGTGCCAGCAGCAAAAAAGAGCCGGCAGATACGCAGTATTTT
CDR3: CASSKKEPADTQYF

J: TRBJ1-3
size: once
V: TRBV18
D: TRBD1
DNA: TGTGCCAGCTCACCCACAGGGGTTGGAAACACCATATATTTT
CDR3: CASSPTGVGNTIYF

J: TRBJ1-2
size: NA
V: TRBV9
D: TRBD1
DNA: TGTGCCAGCACCCTAGGACAGGCCTCTACCTATGGCTACACCTTC
CDR3: CASTLGQASTYGYTF

J: TRBJ1-4
size: NA
V: TRBV6-1
D: TRBD1
DNA: TGTGCCAGCAGTCGACAGGGGGGGAGTGAAAAACTGTTTTTT
CDR3: CASSRQGGSEKLFF

J: TRBJ1-1
size: NA
V: TRBV5-1
D: TRBD1
DNA: TGCGCCAGCAGTGGACAGGGGGCGCGGAACACTGAAGCTTTCTTT
CDR3: CASSGQGARNTEAFF

J: TRBJ2-3
size: NA
V: TRBV6-5
D: NA
DNA: TGTGCCAGCAGACTATCCACAGATACGCAGTATTTT
CDR3: CASRLSTDTQYF

J: TRBJ2-3
size: NA
V: TRBV4-3
D: NA
DNA: TGCGCCAGCAGCCAAGAAGGGGGTAGCCGTACAGATACGCAGTATTTT
CDR3: CASSQEGGSRTDTQYF

J: TRBJ2-3
size: NA
V: TRBV7-6
D: TRBD1
DNA: TGTGCCACCACCGGGACAGAATACCGCACAGATACGCAGTATTTT
CDR3: CATTGTEYRTDTQYF

J: TRBJ1-3
size: NA
V: TRBV30
D: TRBD1
DNA: TGTGCCTGCAGGGACAGCGGAAACACCATATATTTT
CDR3: CACRDSGNTIYF

J: TRBJ1-2
size: NA
V: TRBV9
D: TRBD1
DNA: TGTGCCAGCAGCCCCGTGACAGGGGCCTATGGCTACACCTTC
CDR3: CASSPVTGAYGYTF

J: TRBJ1-1
size: NA
V: TRBV19
D: NA
DNA: TGTGCCAGTAGTATAGATCTGGACATCTCTGAAGCTTTCTTT
CDR3: CASSIDLDISEAFF

J: TRBJ2-2
size: few
V: TRBV2
D: NA
DNA: TGTGCCAGTAAACTATCCGACACCGGGGAGCTGTTTTTT
CDR3: CASKLSDTGELFF